This T cell receptor (beta chain) is from a study of shared clonotypes between healthy human individuals. Note on this clone: Its antigen is undetermined.

In the original analysis: ImmunoSEQ only sent back junction sequences with no quality scores, so filtering was done differently. The protocol was immunoSEQ multiplex PCR, while the TCRdb copy is restricted to in-frame clones and leaves out a portion. That table supplies the V and J calls and clone size; D and trimming were determined from the DNA. The repertoire holds about 95,000 clones, 67% seen once, with about 48% in the top ten. Trimming took off 5 bases at V and 1 base at J, with 17 bases between the two ends. CDR3 length: 16 residues. Germline-derived CDR1 and CDR2 are SGHAT and FQNNGV. Those who donated were healthy HIV-negative adults, with no recent acute infections or vaccinations reported. Overall study findings and caveats: Generation probabilities of non-shared clonotypes were lower (relative to those shared by all four donors). Across a handful of donors, naive CD4 shared about 5%, naive CD8 more than 3%, memory CD4 approximately 2.5%, memory CD8 0.4% to 0.5%.

The source of this sequence is a man between 25 and 39 years old in good health. Sequencing was done on a sample of memory CD8+ T cells sorted from blood. As to subset: CD45RO+ cells pooled with CCR7-negative TemRA cells. The chain carries TRBV11-2 and TRBJ1-1; unclear D gene. The CDR3 nucleotides read TGTGCCAGCAGCCCCCGACGGACTTCGGAGAACACTGAAGCTTTCTTT. Translating it yields CASSPRRTSENTEAFF.